This TCR beta chain was documented in a study of blood T cell repertoires in COVID-19. For the study at large: Whether acute or convalescent, the COVID-19 samples came from the United States, Italy and Spain. Sources were T cells, B-cell-depleted T cells, or PBMCs; the material itself was cDNA or gDNA.

As handled by the study authors: Amplification of reference gene primers provided the estimated nucleated cell counts. The method was immunoSEQ multiplex PCR; TCRdb's version includes in-frame clones alone and lacks a portion of them. V, J and clone size were drawn from that table, and D and trimming were deduced from the DNA. The data show roughly 250,000 clones, with about 85% seen just once and about 0.91% held by the top ten. CDR3 size: 14 residues. Germline CDR1 reads SEHNR; CDR2 reads FQNEAQ (reference sequence). Trimming left V 7 bases short and J 7 bases short, with 16 bases between. This rearrangement joins TRBV7-9 to TRBJ1-4, with D possibly TRBD1 on 6 matching bases. The sequenced material came from peripheral blood. The receptor comes from a man aged 35-49 years with acute or convalescent COVID-19. For the CDR3, the DNA is TGTGCCAGCACCAGAACAGGGTCGGGTGAAAAACTGTTTTTT. The encoded protein is CASTRTGSGEKLFF. Based on the CDR3 plus reference TRBV7-9 and TRBJ1-4, the full variable domain is DTGVSQNPRHKITKRGQNVTFRCDPISEHNRLYWYRQTLGQGPEFLTYFQNEAQLEKSRLLSDRFSAERPKGSFSTLEIQRTEQGDSAMYLCASTRTGSGEKLFFGSGTQLSVL.